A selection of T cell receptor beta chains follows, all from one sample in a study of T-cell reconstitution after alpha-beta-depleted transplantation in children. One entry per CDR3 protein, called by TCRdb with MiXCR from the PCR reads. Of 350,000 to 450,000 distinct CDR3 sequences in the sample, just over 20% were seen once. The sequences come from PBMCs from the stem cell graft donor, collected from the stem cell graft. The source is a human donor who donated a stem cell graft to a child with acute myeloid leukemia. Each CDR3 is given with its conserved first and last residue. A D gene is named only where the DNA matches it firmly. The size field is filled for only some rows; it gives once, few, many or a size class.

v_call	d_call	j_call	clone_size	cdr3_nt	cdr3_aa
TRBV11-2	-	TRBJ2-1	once	TGTGCCAGCAGCCAGGGGTACAATCACAATGAGCAGTTCTTC	CASSQGYNHNEQFF
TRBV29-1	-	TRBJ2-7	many	TGCAGCGTCGGGGGCACTTATGGCGAGCAGTACTTC	CSVGGTYGEQYF
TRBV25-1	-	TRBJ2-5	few	TGTGCCAGCAGTGAATTGAACACCCCTTACCAAGAGACCCAGTACTTC	CASSELNTPYQETQYF
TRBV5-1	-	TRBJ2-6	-	TGCGCCAGCAAGCCCCAGGACTCCGACTCTGGGGCCAACGTCCTGACTTTC	CASKPQDSDSGANVLTF
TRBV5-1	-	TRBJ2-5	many	TGCGCCAGCAGCTGGGGGCAGGGCCAAGAGACCCAGTACTTC	CASSWGQGQETQYF
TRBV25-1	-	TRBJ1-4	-	TGTGCCAGCGGGGGTCAGTGGAATGAAAAACTGTTTTTT	CASGGQWNEKLFF
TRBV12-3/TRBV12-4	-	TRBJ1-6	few	TGTGCCAGCAGATTCGCCGGGAGCATGACTTCACCCCTCCACTTT	CASRFAGSMTSPLHF
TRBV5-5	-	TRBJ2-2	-	TGTGCCAGCAGCTGGGGGGCGGGCCTGGACCTTAGGACCGGGGAGCTGTTTTTT	CASSWGAGLDLRTGELFF
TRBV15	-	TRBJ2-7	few	TGTGCCACCAGCCCAGCGTGGGGGGCCAACTCCTACGAGCAGTACTTC	CATSPAWGANSYEQYF
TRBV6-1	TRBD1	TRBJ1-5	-	TGTGCCAGCAGTAGCGCCCGGACAGGGGGCGACGCTCAGCCCCAGCATTTT	CASSSARTGGDAQPQHF
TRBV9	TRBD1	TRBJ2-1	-	TGTGCCAGCAGCGTCCGGGACAGAACAAACAATGAGCAGTTCTTC	CASSVRDRTNNEQFF
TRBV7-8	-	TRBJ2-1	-	TGTGCCAGCAGCCCATTAAGGTTGGCAGCGCAGTCCTACAATGAGCAGTTCTTC	CASSPLRLAAQSYNEQFF
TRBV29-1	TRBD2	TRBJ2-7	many	TGCAGCGTTGTTCTCCAACCGGGACTAGCGGGGAACATCTACGAGCAGTACTTC	CSVVLQPGLAGNIYEQYF
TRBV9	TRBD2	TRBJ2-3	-	TGTGCCAGCAGTACGGGGGGGGATGAAGATACGCAGTATTTT	CASSTGGDEDTQYF
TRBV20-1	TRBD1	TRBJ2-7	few	TGCAGTGCGCACTCGGGACAGTACTCCTACGAGCAGTACTTC	CSAHSGQYSYEQYF
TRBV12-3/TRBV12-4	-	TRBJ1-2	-	TGTGCCAGCAGTTTGGCAGACTATGGCTACACCTTC	CASSLADYGYTF
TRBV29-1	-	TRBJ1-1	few	TGCAGCGTTGAAGAGGGCGGGCCGCTTGAAGCTTTCTTT	CSVEEGGPLEAFF
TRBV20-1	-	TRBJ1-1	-	TGCAGTGCTAGACGGAGACTGAACACTGAAGCTTTCTTT	CSARRRLNTEAFF
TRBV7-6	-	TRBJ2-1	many	TGTGCCAGCAGCTTAGAGCCGGGGGAGGCTGAGCAGTTCTTC	CASSLEPGEAEQFF
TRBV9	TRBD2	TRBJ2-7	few	TGTGCCAGCAGCGTAGGTTGGGGGGAGACTAGCGGGAGTAATTACGAGCAGTACTTC	CASSVGWGETSGSNYEQYF
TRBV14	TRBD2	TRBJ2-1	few	TGTGCCAGCAGCCATCTAAGTAGCGGGAGATACAATGAGCAGTTCTTC	CASSHLSSGRYNEQFF
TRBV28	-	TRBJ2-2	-	TGTGCCAGCAGTTCAGGTGGGATCTGGACCGGGGAGCTGTTTTTT	CASSSGGIWTGELFF
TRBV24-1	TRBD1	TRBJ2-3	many	TGTGCCACCAGTGGATCGGGACAGGGAAGCACAGATACGCAGTATTTT	CATSGSGQGSTDTQYF
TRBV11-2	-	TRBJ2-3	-	TGTGCCAGCAGCCCTTACCGGGACTCTACAGATACGCAGTATTTT	CASSPYRDSTDTQYF
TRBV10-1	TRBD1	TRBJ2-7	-	TGCGCCAGAGAGTTCTCGACAGGGGACGAGCAGTACTTC	CAREFSTGDEQYF
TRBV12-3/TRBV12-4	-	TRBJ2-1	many	TGTGCCAGCAGGACCAGACTAGTTGAGCAGTTCTTC	CASRTRLVEQFF
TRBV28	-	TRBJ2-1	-	TGTGCCAACAGTCCGGGGCAGTCGGTCGTTCGCGAGCAGTTCTTC	CANSPGQSVVREQFF
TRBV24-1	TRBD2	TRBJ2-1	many	TGTGCCACCAGTGATAACCGGGACTACTACAATGAGCAGTTCTTC	CATSDNRDYYNEQFF
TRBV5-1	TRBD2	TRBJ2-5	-	TGCGCCAGCAGCTTGATGGGACTAGCGGTTGAGACCCAGTACTTC	CASSLMGLAVETQYF
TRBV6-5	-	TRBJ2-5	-	TGTGCCAGCAGTTACCGGGACGGCGGACGGACCCAGTACTTC	CASSYRDGGRTQYF
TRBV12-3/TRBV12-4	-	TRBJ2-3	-	TGTGCCAGCAGTCCCCCCCCGGGGAGAGCAGATACGCAGTATTTT	CASSPPPGRADTQYF
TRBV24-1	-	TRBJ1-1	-	TGTGCCACCAGTGATGGGTGGAACACTGAAGCTTTCTTT	CATSDGWNTEAFF
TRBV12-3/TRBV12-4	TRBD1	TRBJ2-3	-	TGTGCCAGCAGTACCCGGACAGGGGGCACAGATACGCAGTATTTT	CASSTRTGGTDTQYF
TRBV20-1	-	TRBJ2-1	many	TGCAGTGCCTCCTACCGTGGACAGAAGCAGTTCTTC	CSASYRGQKQFF
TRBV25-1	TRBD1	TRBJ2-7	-	TGTGCCACCTACGAGAAACCGGGACAGGGAGTTCGGGGCGAGCAGTACTTC	CATYEKPGQGVRGEQYF
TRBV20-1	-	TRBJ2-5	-	TGCAGTGCTACTAAAAGACAGGACGGGACCCAGTACTTC	CSATKRQDGTQYF
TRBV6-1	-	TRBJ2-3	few	TGTGCCAGCAGTGGGGACGGGGGAGGTTATCCAGATACGCAGTATTTT	CASSGDGGGYPDTQYF
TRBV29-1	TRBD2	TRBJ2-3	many	TGCAGCGTCGCACTAGCGGGAGGCACAGATACGCAGTATTTT	CSVALAGGTDTQYF
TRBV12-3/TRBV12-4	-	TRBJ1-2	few	TGTGCCAGCAGTTTAATATCGGGCTATGGCTACACCTTC	CASSLISGYGYTF
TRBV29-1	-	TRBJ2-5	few	TGCAGCGTTGTCTCACCACTCCAAGAGACCCAGTACTTC	CSVVSPLQETQYF
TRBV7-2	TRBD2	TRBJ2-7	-	TGTGCCAGCAGCTTCCAGCGGGAGGAGTACGAGCAGTACTTC	CASSFQREEYEQYF
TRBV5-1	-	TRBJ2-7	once	TGCGCCAGCAGTCCAGGGGACGTAAGGGCCTACGAGCAGTACTTC	CASSPGDVRAYEQYF
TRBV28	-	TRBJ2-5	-	TGTGCCAGTCGCGTGGCGGGCTTGGTAGAGACCCAGTACTTC	CASRVAGLVETQYF
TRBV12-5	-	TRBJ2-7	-	TGTGCTAGTGGTTCGGTATTCGTGCAGGGTGAGTCCGGAGAGCAGTACTTC	CASGSVFVQGESGEQYF
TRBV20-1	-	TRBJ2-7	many	TGCAGTGCTAGAGATGTGCAGGGTGGCCACGAGCAGTACTTC	CSARDVQGGHEQYF
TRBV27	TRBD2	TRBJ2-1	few	TGTGCCAGCAGGAAATCCCCGGGACTAGAGCAGTTCTTC	CASRKSPGLEQFF
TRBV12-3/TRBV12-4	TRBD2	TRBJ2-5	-	TGTGCCAGCAGTCCCGGGACTAGCGGGAGCGGTCTAGAGACCCAGTACTTC	CASSPGTSGSGLETQYF
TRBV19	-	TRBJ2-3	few	TGTGCCAGTAGTAAATCATCAGGGATAGGGCAGTATTTT	CASSKSSGIGQYF
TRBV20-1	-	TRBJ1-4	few	TGCAGTGCTCCGAGACAGGTTACTAATGAAAAACTGTTTTTT	CSAPRQVTNEKLFF
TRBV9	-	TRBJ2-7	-	TGTGCCAGCAGCCACGACAGTAACTCCTACGAGCAGTACTTC	CASSHDSNSYEQYF
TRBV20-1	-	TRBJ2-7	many	TGCAGTGCCCTCCGACAATGGATTTCCTCCTACGAGCAGTACTTC	CSALRQWISSYEQYF
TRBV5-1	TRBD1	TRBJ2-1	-	TGCGCCAGCAGCCCGGGGACAGCTGCGTCTGAGCAGTTCTTC	CASSPGTAASEQFF
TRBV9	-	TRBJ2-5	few	TGTGCCAGCAGCGGCCCCATAGAGTGGGGGTTAGAGACCCAGTACTTC	CASSGPIEWGLETQYF
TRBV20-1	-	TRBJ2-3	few	TGCAGTGCGGGGGGACCCGGTCCTAGCACAGATACGCAGTATTTT	CSAGGPGPSTDTQYF
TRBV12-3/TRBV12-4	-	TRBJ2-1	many	TGTGCCAGCAGAGAGCTGCCCGGCGATGAGCAGTTCTTC	CASRELPGDEQFF